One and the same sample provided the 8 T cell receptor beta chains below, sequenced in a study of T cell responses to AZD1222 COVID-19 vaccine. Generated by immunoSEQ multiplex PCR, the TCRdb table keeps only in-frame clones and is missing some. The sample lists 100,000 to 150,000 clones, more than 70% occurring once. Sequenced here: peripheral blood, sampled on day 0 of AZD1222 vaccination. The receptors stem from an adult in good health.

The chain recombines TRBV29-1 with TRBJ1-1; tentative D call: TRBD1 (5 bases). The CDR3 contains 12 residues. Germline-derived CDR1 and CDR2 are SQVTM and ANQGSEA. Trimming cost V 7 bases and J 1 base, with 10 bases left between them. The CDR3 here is CSGRQPNTEAFF. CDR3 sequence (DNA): TGCAGCGGGCGACAGCCGAACACTGAAGCTTTCTTT.

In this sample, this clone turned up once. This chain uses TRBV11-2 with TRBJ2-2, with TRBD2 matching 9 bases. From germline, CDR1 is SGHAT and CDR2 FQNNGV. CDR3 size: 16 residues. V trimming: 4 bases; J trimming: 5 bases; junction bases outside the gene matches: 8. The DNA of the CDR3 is TGTGCCAGCAGCTCCGCCGCGGGAGGGGGTACCGGGGAGCTGTTTTTT. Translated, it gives CASSSAAGGGTGELFF.

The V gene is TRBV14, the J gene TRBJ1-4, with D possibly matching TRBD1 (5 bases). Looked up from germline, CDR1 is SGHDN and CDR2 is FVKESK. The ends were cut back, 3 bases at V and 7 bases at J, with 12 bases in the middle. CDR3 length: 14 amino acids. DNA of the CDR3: TGTGCCAGCAGCCATCTCATCGGGGGTGAAAAACTGTTTTTT. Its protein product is CASSHLIGGEKLFF.

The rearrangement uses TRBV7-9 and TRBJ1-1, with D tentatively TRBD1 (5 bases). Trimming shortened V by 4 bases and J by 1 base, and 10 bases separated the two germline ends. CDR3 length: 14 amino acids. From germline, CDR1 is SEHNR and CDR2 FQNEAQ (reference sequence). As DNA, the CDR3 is TGTGCCAGCAGCTCGCTGACAGCGAACACTGAAGCTTTCTTT. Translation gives CASSSLTANTEAFF. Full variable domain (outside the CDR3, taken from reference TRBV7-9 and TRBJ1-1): DTGVSQNPRHKITKRGQNVTFRCDPISEHNRLYWYRQTLGQGPEFLTYFQNEAQLEKSRLLSDRFSAERPKGSFSTLEIQRTEQGDSAMYLCASSSLTANTEAFFGQGTRLTVV.

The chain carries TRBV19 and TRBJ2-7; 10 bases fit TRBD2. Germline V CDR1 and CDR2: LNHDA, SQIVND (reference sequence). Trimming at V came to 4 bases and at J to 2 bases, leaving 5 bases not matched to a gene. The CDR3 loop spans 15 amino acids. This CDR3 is CASSTPTSGPYEQYF. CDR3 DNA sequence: TGTGCCAGTAGTACCCCGACTAGCGGGCCCTACGAGCAGTACTTC. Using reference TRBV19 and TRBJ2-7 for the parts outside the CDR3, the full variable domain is DGGITQSPKYLFRKEGQNVTLSCEQNLNHDAMYWYRQDPGQGLRLIYYSQIVNDFQKGDIAEGYSVSREKKESFPLTVTSAQKNPTAFYLCASSTPTSGPYEQYFGPGTRLTVT.

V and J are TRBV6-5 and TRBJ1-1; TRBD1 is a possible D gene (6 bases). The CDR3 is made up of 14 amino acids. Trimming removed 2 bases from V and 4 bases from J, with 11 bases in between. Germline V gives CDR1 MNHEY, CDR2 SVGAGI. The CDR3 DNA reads TGTGCCAGCAGTTACGGTCCGACAGGCACTGAAGCTTTCTTT. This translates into CASSYGPTGTEAFF.

Written as DNA, the CDR3 is TGTGCCAGCAGCATAGGACTAGCGGGAGAAGGTGAGACCCAGTACTTC. This encodes CASSIGLAGEGETQYF. The chain joins TRBV9 to TRBJ2-5; TRBD2 matches 13 bases. The CDR3 spans 16 residues. Germline V CDR1 and CDR2: SGDLS, YYNGEE. The J segment lost 5 bases and the V segment lost 4 bases, leaving 8 bases of the junction unmatched.

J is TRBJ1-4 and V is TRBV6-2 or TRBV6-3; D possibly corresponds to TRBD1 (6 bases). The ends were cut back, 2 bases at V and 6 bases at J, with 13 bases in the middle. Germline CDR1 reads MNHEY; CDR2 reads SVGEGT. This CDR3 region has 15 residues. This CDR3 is CASSYIRGVDEKLFF. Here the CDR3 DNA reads TGTGCCAGCAGTTACATCAGGGGAGTAGATGAAAAACTGTTTTTT.